The 25 T cell receptor beta chains below were found in one sample sequenced in a study of cytomegalovirus exposure and HLA in healthy donors. PCR used 60 Vbeta primers and 13 Jbeta primers. Sequenced by immunoSEQ multiplex PCR; TCRdb stores in-frame clones only, minus some. The table includes nearly 110,000 clones, less than 85% detected once. Sequences were obtained from PBMCs. The source of these receptors is a woman between 40 and 55 years old in good health and CMV-seropositive.

The chain recombines TRBV6-5 with TRBJ1-6; D gene uncertain. V lost 6 bases to trimming and J lost 10 bases, with 13 bases between them. Per the germline V gene, CDR1 is MNHEY and CDR2 is SVGAGI. This CDR3 has 13 residues. Here the CDR3 DNA reads TGTGCCAGCAGAACGGTGTCGGGGTCACCCCTCCACTTT. Amino acid sequence: CASRTVSGSPLHF.

The rearrangement uses TRBV10-2 and TRBJ1-1; D might be TRBD1 (5 bases). Germline CDR1 and CDR2: WSHSY and SAAADI. Trimming pared 5 bases from V and 4 bases from J, leaving 11 bases between. CDR3 length: 13 residues. The CDR3 region has the DNA TGCGCCAGCAGTAAACAGGTGGCCACTGAAGCTTTCTTT. Its protein is CASSKQVATEAFF.

The sample holds a few counts of this clone. This chain connects TRBV6-5 to TRBJ2-7; D is undetermined. Germline CDR1 reads MNHEY; CDR2 reads SVGAGI. This CDR3 is built from 15 residues. The ends were cut back, 3 bases at V and 0 bases at J, with 12 bases in the middle. The CDR3 loop is CASSYQHGASYEQYF. The CDR3 DNA reads as TGTGCCAGCAGTTATCAGCATGGAGCCTCCTACGAGCAGTACTTC.

The table lists this clone with a count of one. The rearrangement uses TRBV6-1 and TRBJ2-5; no firm D call. This CDR3 has 12 residues. Germline V lookup: CDR1 MNHNS, CDR2 SASEGT. V lost 5 bases and J 7 bases, leaving 11 bases between the germline ends. The CDR3 region has the DNA TGTGCCAGCAGTCAAACTTCCCCGACCCAGTACTTC. Protein sequence: CASSQTSPTQYF.

This clone was recorded a few times. CDR3 amino acids: CASKGQGRTGELFF. DNA for the CDR3: TGTGCCAGTAAGGGACAGGGTCGCACCGGGGAGCTGTTTTTT. The J gene is TRBJ2-2, the V gene TRBV19; 9 bases are shared with TRBD1. Germline values: CDR1 LNHDA, CDR2 SQIVND (reference sequence). J was trimmed by 4 bases and V by 7 bases; bases with no gene match: 4. The CDR3 length is 14 residues.

In DNA form, the CDR3 reads TGTGCCAGCAGGGTAATAGCCGCAGATACGCAGTATTTT. Amino acids: CASRVIAADTQYF. This rearrangement joins TRBV5-4 to TRBJ2-3; D unresolved. The CDR3 has 13 amino acids. The germline CDR1 and CDR2 sequences are SGHNT and YYREEE (reference sequence). Trimming removed 5 bases at V and 4 bases at J, with 11 bases between.

The J gene is TRBJ1-1, the V gene TRBV12-5; D is unresolved. Trimming took off 4 bases at V and 6 bases at J, with 9 bases between the two ends. CDR3 size: 12 residues. The germline CDR1 and CDR2 sequences are LGHNT and FRNRAP. The CDR3 DNA sequence: TGTGCTAGTGGTTGGTCTATCCCTGAAGCTTTCTTT. It yields the protein CASGWSIPEAFF.

About this clone: One end of the junction does not line up with germline, which may come from a read error. The chain combines TRBV4-1 with TRBJ2-7, with D perhaps TRBD2 (6 bases). The germline CDR1 and CDR2 sequences are MGHRA and YSYEKL. This CDR3 contains 12 residues. The CDR3 loop reads CASSQDSASVEF. CDR3 DNA: TGCGCCAGCAGCCAAGACTCGGCTAGCGTCGAGTTC.

The V gene is TRBV7-2, the J gene TRBJ2-3; D might be TRBD1 (5 bases). CDR1 and CDR2 (germline): SGHTA, FQGNSA. Trimming cost V 4 bases and J 9 bases, with 11 bases left between them. The CDR3 totals 12 residues. CDR3 nucleotides: TGTGCCAGCAGCTCCCAGGGCGGCACGCAGTATTTT. This encodes CASSSQGGTQYF.

V and J are TRBV18 and TRBJ2-2; TRBD1 is a possible D gene (6 bases). The germline CDR1 and CDR2 sequences are KGHSH and LQKENI. The V end lost 3 bases, the J end lost 1 base, and 6 bases lay between the germline ends. This CDR3 has 14 residues. The CDR3 loop is CASSPGQNTGELFF. CDR3 coding DNA: TGTGCCAGCTCACCGGGACAGAACACCGGGGAGCTGTTTTTT.

The chain couples TRBV2 to TRBJ2-3; TRBD2 aligns across 9 bases. Germline V gene sequence: CDR1 SNHLY, CDR2 FYNNEI. The junction had 4 bases not matched to a gene; V was cut back by 5 bases and J by 1 base. The CDR3 has 15 residues. In DNA form, the CDR3 reads TGTGCCAGCAGTAGTATAGCGGGGGGCACAGATACGCAGTATTTT. Translating gives CASSSIAGGTDTQYF.

The CDR3 DNA is TGCGCCAGCAGTGGGGACTCATTCTCTGGAAACACCATATATTTT. Amino acids: CASSGDSFSGNTIYF. The chain links TRBV10-2 to TRBJ1-3; the D gene is possibly TRBD1 (5 bases). Germline CDR1 is WSHSY and CDR2 is SAAADI. The V gene lost 4 bases and the J gene lost 0 bases, with 10 bases spanning the gap. This CDR3 spans 15 amino acids.

The chain links TRBV4-1 to TRBJ2-2; 11 bases map to TRBD2. The CDR3 is made up of 18 amino acids. From germline, CDR1 is MGHRA and CDR2 YSYEKL. J was trimmed by 2 bases and V by 5 bases; bases with no gene match: 10. CDR3 amino acids: CASSEGLAALTNTGELFF. CDR3 sequence (DNA): TGCGCCAGCAGCGAGGGACTAGCGGCCCTAACTAACACCGGGGAGCTGTTTTTT.

This chain's CDR3 is CASSAEQGSVGYTF. The DNA of the CDR3 is TGTGCCAGCAGTGCCGAACAGGGCTCGGTCGGCTACACCTTC. J is TRBJ1-2 and V is TRBV2, with D maybe TRBD1 (6 bases). V lost 4 bases to trimming and J lost 8 bases, with 17 bases between them. The CDR3 loop spans 14 amino acids. Germline lookup yields CDR1 SNHLY and CDR2 FYNNEI. Together with reference TRBV2 and TRBJ1-2, the CDR3 gives the full variable domain: EPEVTQTPSHQVTQMGQEVILRCVPISNHLYFYWYRQILGQKVEFLVSFYNNEISEKSEIFDDQFSVERPDGSNFTLKIRSTKLEDSAMYFCASSAEQGSVGYTFGSGTRLTVV.

The gene calls are TRBV29-1 and TRBJ1-1, with TRBD1 matching over 7 bases. Germline V gene sequence: CDR1 SQVTM, CDR2 ANQGSEA. CDR3 size: 13 residues. Unmatched junction bases numbered 6, after V lost 5 bases and J lost 3 bases. The DNA for the CDR3 is TGCAGCGTTTGTGGACAGGCGGACACTGAAGCTTTCTTT. Translated: CSVCGQADTEAFF.

The chain combines TRBV5-1 with TRBJ2-2; maybe TRBD2 (6 bases). V shed 5 bases and J shed 5 bases, with 10 bases lying between them. CDR1 SGHRS and CDR2 YFSETQ come from the germline V gene. The CDR3 spans 13 residues. The CDR3 here is CASREGRTGELFF. CDR3 coding DNA: TGCGCCAGCAGGGAAGGGAGGACCGGGGAGCTGTTTTTT.

The chain couples TRBV28 to TRBJ1-5, with D maybe TRBD1 (6 bases). Looked up from germline, CDR1 is MDHEN and CDR2 is SYDVKM. The CDR3 loop spans 15 amino acids. Trimming pared 4 bases from V and 0 bases from J, leaving 10 bases between. As DNA, the CDR3 is TGTGCCAGCAGTTCAGGGGCTACTAGCAATCAGCCCCAGCATTTT. This translates into CASSSGATSNQPQHF.

This clone has a handful of counts. Here the CDR3 reads CASKVTGPSEQYF. The CDR3 DNA reads as TGTGCCAGCAAGGTGACAGGCCCCTCCGAGCAGTACTTC. V and J are TRBV2 and TRBJ2-7; tentative D call: TRBD1 (6 bases). This CDR3 has 13 amino acids. The germline CDR1 and CDR2 sequences are SNHLY and FYNNEI. Trimming stripped 7 bases from V and 6 bases from J, with 16 bases between. The full variable domain, rest sourced from reference TRBV2 and TRBJ2-7, is EPEVTQTPSHQVTQMGQEVILRCVPISNHLYFYWYRQILGQKVEFLVSFYNNEISEKSEIFDDQFSVERPDGSNFTLKIRSTKLEDSAMYFCASKVTGPSEQYFGPGTRLTVT.

The V call is TRBV6-4, the J call TRBJ1-2; weak D call: TRBD1 (5 bases). The germline CDR1 and CDR2 sequences are MRHNA and SNTAGT. Trimming pared 8 bases from V and 5 bases from J, leaving 9 bases between. This CDR3 comprises 11 residues. CDR3 coding DNA: TGTGCCAGCTCCGGGGGGTATGGCTACACCTTC. It translates to CASSGGYGYTF.

V is TRBV14 and J is TRBJ1-2, with D uncertain. The CDR3 loop spans 12 amino acids. Deletions cut 0 bases from V and 11 bases from J, with 10 bases between. CDR1 is SGHDN and CDR2 is FVKESK in the germline V gene. CDR3 DNA sequence: TGTGCCAGCAGCCAAGATCGACGGGTTTACACCTTC. Its translation is CASSQDRRVYTF.

V is TRBV7-2 and J is TRBJ2-3; TRBD1 is a possible D gene (6 bases). This CDR3 is built from 13 residues. Trimming shortened V by 2 bases and J by 9 bases, and 12 bases separated the two germline ends. Germline CDR1 reads SGHTA; CDR2 reads FQGNSA. CDR3 nucleotides: TGTGCCAGCAGCTTATCAGAACAGGGAACGCAGTATTTT. It yields the protein CASSLSEQGTQYF.

This clone appeared a few times. The chain carries TRBV7-2 and TRBJ1-5, with D possibly being TRBD1 (5 bases). Germline loops: CDR1 SGHTA, CDR2 FQGNSA. The CDR3 extends over 15 amino acids. The V end was cut by 3 bases, the J end by 4 bases, with 13 bases between. CDR3 nucleotides: TGTGCCAGCAGCTTTGACGCAGGGTTAAATCAGCCCCAGCATTTT. It encodes CASSFDAGLNQPQHF.

CDR3 sequence reads: CAWKVFGSGSNYEQYF. CDR3 DNA sequence: TGTGCCTGGAAAGTCTTTGGGAGCGGATCAAACTACGAGCAGTACTTC. V usage is TRBV30 and J usage is TRBJ2-7, with a possible D match to TRBD2 (5 bases). Per the germline V gene, CDR1 is GTSNPN and CDR2 is SVGIG (reference sequence). CDR3 length: 16 amino acids. Trimming shortened V by 4 bases and J by 3 bases, and 22 bases separated the two germline ends.

CDR3 sequence: CANRGQGSTEAFF. The CDR3 DNA follows: TGTGCCAACCGGGGACAGGGGAGCACTGAAGCTTTCTTT. The chain combines TRBV10-3 with TRBJ1-1; TRBD1 agrees at 10 bases. The CDR3 covers 13 residues. The J segment lost 4 bases and the V segment lost 10 bases, leaving 6 bases of the junction unmatched. Germline CDR1 reads ENHRY; CDR2 reads SYGVKD.

This sequence joins TRBV2 and TRBJ1-5, with TRBD1 matching 8 bases. Germline CDR1 and CDR2: SNHLY and FYNNEI. The ends lost 3 bases at V and 7 bases at J; junction bases unmatched: 11. There are 16 residues in the CDR3. The CDR3 bases are TGTGCCAGCAGTGACCGAGACAGGGGTCGGGAACAGCCCCAGCATTTT. Translated: CASSDRDRGREQPQHF.